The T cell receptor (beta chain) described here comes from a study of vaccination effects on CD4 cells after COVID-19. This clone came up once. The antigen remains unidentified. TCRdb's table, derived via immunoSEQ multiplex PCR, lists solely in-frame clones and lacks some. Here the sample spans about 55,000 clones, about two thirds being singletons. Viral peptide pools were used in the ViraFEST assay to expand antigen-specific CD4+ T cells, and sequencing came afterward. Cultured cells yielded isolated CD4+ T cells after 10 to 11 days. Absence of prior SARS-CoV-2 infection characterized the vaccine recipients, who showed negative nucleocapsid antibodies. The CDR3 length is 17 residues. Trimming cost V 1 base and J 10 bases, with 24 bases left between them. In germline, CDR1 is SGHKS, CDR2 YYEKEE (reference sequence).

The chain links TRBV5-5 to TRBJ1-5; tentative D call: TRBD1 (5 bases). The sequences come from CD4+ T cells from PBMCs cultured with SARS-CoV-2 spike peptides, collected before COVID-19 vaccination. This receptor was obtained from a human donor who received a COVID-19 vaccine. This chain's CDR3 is CASSLRGTAISSGPQHF. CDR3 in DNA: TGTGCCAGCAGCTTGCGTGGGACGGCGATTTCCTCAGGTCCCCAGCATTTT.